These 22 T cell receptor beta chains share one sample of origin, sequenced in a study of cytomegalovirus exposure and HLA in healthy donors. PCR was performed using 60 Vbeta and 13 Jbeta primers. The protocol was immunoSEQ multiplex PCR, while the TCRdb copy is restricted to in-frame clones and leaves out a portion. The repertoire consists of about 130,000 clones, with over 8% occurring once and the leading ten covering 5.5%. The sequencing input was PBMCs. The receptors come from a man aged 35 to 55 in good health and CMV-seronegative.

V is TRBV29-1 and J is TRBJ2-2; 8 nucleotides agree with TRBD2. Germline CDR1 and CDR2: SQVTM and ANQGSEA. Losses at the gene ends were 5 bases for V and 2 bases for J; bases not matched to a gene: 7. The CDR3 runs to 15 residues. The CDR3 loop is CSVISGATNTGELFF. In DNA form, the CDR3 reads TGCAGCGTTATTAGCGGGGCGACTAACACCGGGGAGCTGTTTTTT.

This clone has a handful of counts. The chain carries TRBV10-1 and TRBJ2-2; 8 bases fit TRBD2. V shed 6 bases, J shed 3 bases, and the junction held 3 bases outside the gene matches. The CDR3 spans 14 residues. CDR1 is WNHNN, CDR2 SYGVQD, per germline (reference sequence). The CDR3 protein is CASSGGGHTGELFF. CDR3 DNA sequence: TGCGCCAGCAGCGGGGGGGGGCACACCGGGGAGCTGTTTTTT.

This clone was counted ten times or more. The gene calls are TRBV5-6 and TRBJ2-3; D gene unclear. Germline loops: CDR1 SGHDT, CDR2 YYEEEE. Trimming left V 0 bases short and J 6 bases short, with 8 bases between. This CDR3 has 13 amino acids. This chain's CDR3 is CASSLVRRDTQYF. CDR3 nucleotides: TGTGCCAGCAGCTTGGTGCGCCGCGATACGCAGTATTTT.

This chain connects TRBV6-5 to TRBJ1-1; 7 bases map to TRBD1. The germline CDR1 and CDR2 sequences are MNHEY and SVGAGI. The CDR3 has 15 amino acids. Unmatched junction bases numbered 10, after V lost 2 bases and J lost 7 bases. The DNA for the CDR3 is TGTGCCAGCAGTTACGACTTTAGGGGGCGAGGTGAAGCTTTCTTT. It yields the protein CASSYDFRGRGEAFF.

This clone was counted a few times. The J gene is TRBJ2-7, the V gene TRBV5-1; 7 nucleotides align to TRBD2. The length of the CDR3 is 14 residues. With 3 bases clipped from V and 3 bases from J, the junction kept 6 bases outside the gene matches. The germline CDR1 and CDR2 sequences are SGHRS and YFSETQ. As DNA, the CDR3 is TGCGCCAGCAGCTGGGAGGGGAGAGGCTACGAGCAGTACTTC. The encoded protein is CASSWEGRGYEQYF.

This clone was observed a few times. The V gene is TRBV28, the J gene TRBJ2-7; tentatively, D is TRBD1 (5 bases). Trimming took 5 bases from V and 4 from J, leaving 21 bases between them. The CDR3 is 16 residues long. From germline, CDR1 is MDHEN and CDR2 SYDVKM. The CDR3 region is CASSPRTRGGFYEQYF. CDR3 DNA: TGTGCCAGCAGTCCCCGGACACGCGGCGGTTTTTACGAGCAGTACTTC.

The chain has TRBV19 and TRBJ2-5; 9 bases agree with TRBD1. The V gene end was trimmed by 4 bases and the J gene end by 3 bases; junction bases not matched to a gene: 3. Germline V lookup: CDR1 LNHDA, CDR2 SQIVND (reference sequence). This CDR3 is built from 14 residues. This CDR3 is CASSKTGGKETQYF. The CDR3 DNA follows: TGTGCCAGTAGTAAGACAGGGGGGAAAGAGACCCAGTACTTC.

A few counts support this clone. The chain has TRBV7-9 and TRBJ1-1, with D perhaps matching TRBD1 (5 bases). Germline CDR1 reads SEHNR; CDR2 reads FQNEAQ (reference sequence). Trimming stripped 2 bases from V and 3 bases from J, with 7 bases between. CDR3 length: 13 amino acids. The CDR3 here is CASSLLGDTEAFF. In nucleotides, the CDR3 is TGTGCCAGCAGCTTACTAGGGGACACTGAAGCTTTCTTT.

This clone showed up just a few times. This chain links TRBV10-3 with TRBJ1-2, with D unresolved. Germline CDR1 and CDR2: ENHRY and SYGVKD. The CDR3 is 14 amino acids. V dropped 0 bases and J dropped 8 bases, with 13 bases sitting between them. CDR3 nucleotide sequence: TGTGCCATCAGTGAGTCTGGCGAGGTAACGGGCTACACCTTC. Translating it yields CAISESGEVTGYTF.

This clone came up a few times. The chain employs TRBV27 and TRBJ2-1; no definite D call. This CDR3 has 12 residues. Trimming took 5 bases from V and 9 from J, leaving 11 bases between them. The germline CDR1 and CDR2 sequences are MNHEY and SMNVEV (reference sequence). The CDR3 coding sequence is TGTGCCAGCAGTCACAGAGTGGGTGAGCAGTTCTTC. Translating gives CASSHRVGEQFF.

The rearrangement uses TRBV7-2 and TRBJ2-7; 9 bases align to TRBD2. V dropped 1 base and J dropped 3; count of bases not matched to a gene: 7. CDR3 size: 16 residues. Germline V lookup: CDR1 SGHTA, CDR2 FQGNSA. The CDR3 reads CASSLETSGPLYEQYF. As DNA, the CDR3 is TGTGCCAGCAGCTTAGAAACTAGCGGGCCCCTCTACGAGCAGTACTTC.

The sample holds a few counts of this clone. The chain recombines TRBV2 with TRBJ2-7; no clear D gene. Germline loops: CDR1 SNHLY, CDR2 FYNNEI. V gave up 3 bases and J gave up 3 bases, with 6 bases separating them. The CDR3 loop spans 12 amino acids. CDR3 bases: TGTGCCAGCAGTGACAACAACTACGAGCAGTACTTC. This gives the protein CASSDNNYEQYF.

This clone came up a few times. CDR3 in DNA: TGTGCCAGCAGCTTAGGGCCCCGAGCGGGAAACACCATATATTTT. Its translation is CASSLGPRAGNTIYF. The rearrangement links TRBV7-9 to TRBJ1-3; D remains unclear. V gave up 1 base and J gave up 4 bases, with 11 bases separating them. This CDR3 has 15 amino acids. Germline lookup yields CDR1 SEHNR and CDR2 FQNEAQ (reference sequence).

This clone has just a few counts. The genes are TRBV21-1 and TRBJ2-2; the table names TRBD1, a call not compared with the DNA. TRBV21-1 is reported as a pseudogene. This CDR3 spans 15 amino acids. The CDR3 DNA follows: TGTGCCACCCAGATGAGGACAGGGGGCTACGGGGAGCTGTTTTTT. It translates to CATQMRTGGYGELFF.

The V and J genes are TRBV7-8 and TRBJ2-1; 7 bases line up with TRBD1. In germline, CDR1 is SGHVS, CDR2 FQNEAQ. The CDR3 totals 12 residues. The J segment lost 8 bases and the V segment lost 6 bases, leaving 4 bases of the junction unmatched. The CDR3 reads CASRDRADEQFF. The CDR3, as DNA: TGTGCCAGCAGAGACAGGGCGGATGAGCAGTTCTTC.

This clone has a handful of counts. This chain joins TRBV30 and TRBJ1-1; no definite D call. The CDR3 is 11 amino acids. Germline V gene lookup returns CDR1 GTSNPN and CDR2 SVGIG (reference sequence). Deletions cut 1 base from V and 7 bases from J, with 7 bases between. CDR3 protein: CAWSARLEAFF. The CDR3 DNA sequence: TGTGCCTGGAGTGCCAGGCTTGAAGCTTTCTTT.

The chain joins TRBV30 to TRBJ1-2; 8 positions agree with TRBD1. The germline V gene has CDR1 GTSNPN and CDR2 SVGIG (reference sequence). The CDR3 contains 12 residues. V gave up 6 bases and J gave up 5 bases; unmatched junction bases: 5. This chain's CDR3 is CACWTGRYGYTF. CDR3 bases: TGTGCCTGTTGGACAGGGAGGTATGGCTACACCTTC.

This clone was observed a few times. The V call is TRBV18, the J call TRBJ2-7; D is perhaps TRBD2 (6 bases). Trimming removed 3 bases from V and 6 bases from J, with 24 bases in between. Looked up from germline, CDR1 is KGHSH and CDR2 is LQKENI. The CDR3 length is 17 residues. The CDR3 DNA sequence: TGTGCCAGCTCACCCGAACCCATGGGGGGATCCGGGAGCGAGCAGTACTTC. Translating gives CASSPEPMGGSGSEQYF. Together with reference TRBV18 and TRBJ2-7, the CDR3 gives the full variable domain: NAGVMQNPRHLVRRRGQEARLRCSPMKGHSHVYWYRQLPEEGLKFMVYLQKENIIDESGMPKERFSAEFPKEGPSILRIQQVVRGDSAAYFCASSPEPMGGSGSEQYFGPGTRLTVT.

This clone was counted only a few times. V is TRBV29-1 and J is TRBJ1-1; unclear D gene. This CDR3 contains 14 residues. V was shortened by 2 bases and J by 0 bases, with 10 bases between the two germline ends. The germline CDR1 and CDR2 sequences are SQVTM and ANQGSEA. In nucleotides, the CDR3 is TGCAGCGTTGAAAGAAGCCAGGTGAACACTGAAGCTTTCTTT. It yields the protein CSVERSQVNTEAFF.

This chain uses TRBV7-3 with TRBJ1-1, with D perhaps matching TRBD1 (5 bases). CDR1 is SGHTA, CDR2 FQGTGA, per germline. Trimming left V 4 bases short and J 5 bases short, with 8 bases between. This CDR3 contains 12 residues. CDR3 sequence reads: CASSSSGTEAFF. In nucleotides, the CDR3 is TGTGCCAGCAGCTCCTCAGGGACTGAAGCTTTCTTT.

In this sample, this clone turned up a few times. The chain has TRBV7-8 and TRBJ2-2; TRBD2 agrees at 9 bases. Unmatched junction bases numbered 15, after V lost 4 bases and J lost 3 bases. CDR1 and CDR2 (germline): SGHVS, FQNEAQ. The length of the CDR3 is 19 residues. This chain's CDR3 is CASSSEAGGQVIYTGELFF. As DNA, the CDR3 is TGTGCCAGCAGCTCCGAAGCGGGGGGTCAAGTAATATACACCGGGGAGCTGTTTTTT.

The chain employs TRBV5-6 and TRBJ1-2; tentatively, D is TRBD1 (5 bases). The germline V gene has CDR1 SGHDT and CDR2 YYEEEE. The V gene lost 0 bases and the J gene lost 0 bases, with 9 bases spanning the gap. The CDR3 sequence is 15 residues long. The CDR3 region is CASSLVAGSNYGYTF. CDR3 sequence (DNA): TGTGCCAGCAGCTTGGTGGCAGGGTCTAACTATGGCTACACCTTC. Filled out from reference TRBV5-6 and TRBJ1-2, the complete variable domain reads DAGVTQSPTHLIKTRGQQVTLRCSPKSGHDTVSWYQQALGQGPQFIFQYYEEEERQRGNFPDRFSGHQFPNYSSELNVNALLLGDSALYLCASSLVAGSNYGYTFGSGTRLTVV.